The TCR delta chain under discussion was sequenced for a study of gamma-delta T cells after stem cell transplantation. TCRdb reanalyzed the RT-PCR reads using CATT. The top ten hold 20% to 25% of the sample, which has under 2,500 delta-chain clones, around 47% seen once. As for this clone: A single base separates this from a much larger clone, so it may be a read error.

The sample taken for sequencing was gamma-delta T cells. The origin of this receptor is a human donor. It is not recorded whose cells these are; they may come from a transplant donor.

The CDR3: CACGPSVPEVGYDKLIF. Here the CDR3 DNA reads TGTGCCTGTGGACCAAGCGTACCGGAGGTTGGGTACGATAAACTCATCTTT. The rearrangement joins TRDV2 to TRDJ1; D remains ambiguous. CDR3 length: 17 amino acids. Trimming cost V 5 bases and J 4 bases, with 25 bases left between them. CDR1 is GEAIGNYY, CDR2 EKD, per germline.